Below, 19 T cell receptor beta chains from the same sample are listed, as sequenced in a study of cytomegalovirus exposure and HLA in healthy donors. PCR involved 60 Vbeta and 13 Jbeta primers. Only in-frame clones appear in the TCRdb table, and some are missing; sequencing was by immunoSEQ multiplex PCR. The sample yields about 100,000 clones, roughly 70% seen once. What was sequenced was PBMCs. These TCRs come from a woman aged 40 to 55 in good health and CMV-seropositive.

J is TRBJ2-7 and V is TRBV27; D unresolved. The V and J ends lost 4 bases and 4 bases respectively, with 11 bases between them. This CDR3 is built from 13 residues. Germline V lookup: CDR1 MNHEY, CDR2 SMNVEV (reference sequence). In nucleotides, the CDR3 is TGTGCCAGCAGTTCCCTTAATGAGTACGAGCAGTACTTC. This encodes CASSSLNEYEQYF.

The genes are TRBV6-1 and TRBJ2-7; TRBD2 is a possible D gene (6 bases). V shed 4 bases and J shed 0 bases, with 10 bases lying between them. CDR1 MNHNS and CDR2 SASEGT come from the germline V gene. CDR3 length: 14 amino acids. Here the CDR3 reads CASSVGGLSYEQYF. In DNA, the CDR3 is TGTGCCAGCAGTGTGGGGGGTCTCTCCTACGAGCAGTACTTC.

Turning to this clone: Other nucleotide sequences in the sample specify the same CDR3. V gene TRBV6-6 combines with J gene TRBJ1-1, with 9 bases that match TRBD1. Germline V gene data show CDR1 as MNHNY and CDR2 as SVGAGI (reference sequence). CDR3 length: 15 residues. V lost 2 bases and J lost 3; bases outside the gene matches: 4. CDR3 loop: CASSYPDRGDTEAFF. In DNA, the CDR3 is TGTGCCAGCAGTTACCCTGACAGGGGGGACACTGAAGCTTTCTTT.

V is TRBV7-9 and J is TRBJ1-1; the D is unclear. CDR1 and CDR2 from the germline V gene are SEHNR and FQNEAQ (reference sequence). The CDR3 has 13 amino acids. Trimming took 3 bases from V and 6 from J, leaving 11 bases between them. DNA of the CDR3: TGTGCCAGCAGCTTCCGTGACACCCCTGAAGCTTTCTTT. Its protein is CASSFRDTPEAFF.

This clone was counted a single time. The genes are TRBV30 and TRBJ1-1, with D possibly matching TRBD1 (6 bases). Trimming stripped 2 bases from V and 4 bases from J, with 20 bases between. This CDR3 has 16 amino acids. CDR1 and CDR2 from the germline V gene are GTSNPN and SVGIG (reference sequence). CDR3 residues: CAWSPYGMRQATEAFF. Written as DNA, the CDR3 is TGTGCCTGGAGTCCGTATGGGATGCGACAGGCCACTGAAGCTTTCTTT.

This clone was seen only once. Written as DNA, the CDR3 is TGCGCCAGCAGCCAAGGCGGGGGGGGATACAATGAGCAGTTCTTC. As protein: CASSQGGGGYNEQFF. V gene TRBV4-1 combines with J gene TRBJ2-1, with TRBD2 matching over 9 bases. Losses at the gene ends were 1 base for V and 4 bases for J; bases not matched to a gene: 2. The CDR3 has 15 amino acids. Germline CDR1 and CDR2: MGHRA and YSYEKL.

The chain has TRBV20-1 and TRBJ1-2, with D unresolved. CDR1 is DFQATT and CDR2 is SNEGSKA in the germline V gene (reference sequence). This CDR3 comprises 11 residues. Trimming removed 4 bases from V and 5 bases from J, with 8 bases in between. CDR3: CSATLEYGYTF. In DNA, the CDR3 is TGCAGTGCTACACTTGAGTATGGCTACACCTTC.

This clone was found once. The V call is TRBV9, the J call TRBJ1-1; D gene unclear. V was shortened by 0 bases and J by 1 base, with 7 bases between the two germline ends. Germline loops: CDR1 SGDLS, CDR2 YYNGEE. The CDR3 contains 14 residues. CDR3 residues: CASSVDNENTEAFF. The DNA of the CDR3 is TGTGCCAGCAGCGTAGACAACGAGAACACTGAAGCTTTCTTT.

V usage is TRBV5-1 and J usage is TRBJ2-3, with TRBD2 identical over 9 bases. V lost 4 bases, J lost 0 bases, and 3 bases stayed unmatched. Germline CDR1 and CDR2: SGHRS and YFSETQ. The length of the CDR3 is 15 residues. As DNA, the CDR3 is TGCGCCAGCAGCGGGGGACTAGCCAGCACAGATACGCAGTATTTT. Protein: CASSGGLASTDTQYF. Based on the CDR3 plus reference TRBV5-1 and TRBJ2-3, the full variable domain is KAGVTQTPRYLIKTRGQQVTLSCSPISGHRSVSWYQQTPGQGLQFLFEYFSETQRNKGNFPGRFSGRQFSNSRSEMNVSTLELGDSALYLCASSGGLASTDTQYFGPGTRLTVL.

The chain combines TRBV25-1 with TRBJ1-1; D unclear. Per the germline V gene, CDR1 is MGHDK and CDR2 is SYGVNS. The germline V and J ends were trimmed by 3 bases and 6 bases, with 11 bases remaining between them. This CDR3 comprises 13 residues. The CDR3 DNA reads TGTGCCAGCAGTGAGGGAGAGGGCCCTGAAGCTTTCTTT. Translation gives CASSEGEGPEAFF.

This clone has just a few counts. The V and J genes are TRBV5-1 and TRBJ1-3, with D hard to call. The CDR3 has 15 amino acids. Trimming removed 4 bases from V and 3 bases from J, with 14 bases in between. Per germline, CDR1 SGHRS and CDR2 YFSETQ. The CDR3 protein is CASSLGSGSGNTIYF. The CDR3 DNA is TGCGCCAGCAGCCTCGGCTCCGGGAGTGGAAACACCATATATTTT.

This sequence joins TRBV7-2 and TRBJ2-5; D is ambiguous. V lost 5 bases and J 1 base, leaving 8 bases between the germline ends. CDR3 size: 13 residues. Germline V CDR1 and CDR2: SGHTA, FQGNSA. CDR3 coding DNA: TGTGCCAGCAGCCCCTATGCCCAAGAGACCCAGTACTTC. As protein: CASSPYAQETQYF.

This chain connects TRBV11-2 to TRBJ2-3; unclear D gene. V gave up 4 bases and J gave up 4 bases, with 9 bases separating them. Germline CDR1 SGHAT, CDR2 FQNNGV. The CDR3 has 13 residues. CDR3 loop: CASSSLRSDTQYF. CDR3 sequence (DNA): TGTGCCAGCAGCTCACTAAGGTCAGATACGCAGTATTTT.

The gene calls are TRBV10-1 and TRBJ2-3; 7 positions match TRBD1. Trimming at V came to 5 bases and at J to 6 bases, leaving 8 bases not matched to a gene. The CDR3 has 14 amino acids. The germline CDR1 and CDR2 sequences are WNHNN and SYGVQD (reference sequence). As DNA, the CDR3 is TGCGCCAGCAGTAGGAAGGGGGCTGGGGATACGCAGTATTTT. It encodes CASSRKGAGDTQYF.

The rearrangement links TRBV7-2 to TRBJ2-4, with 8 bases that match TRBD2. The CDR3 runs to 15 residues. V lost 5 bases to trimming and J lost 7 bases; unmatched junction nucleotides: 10. Germline V gene data show CDR1 as SGHTA and CDR2 as FQGNSA. CDR3 residues: CASSQRGRGGNIQYF. The CDR3 nucleotides are TGTGCCAGCAGCCAGAGGGGTCGGGGGGGGAACATTCAGTACTTC.

This chain links TRBV18 with TRBJ2-3; 7 bases are a match to TRBD1. This CDR3 comprises 16 residues. CDR1 is KGHSH and CDR2 is LQKENI in the germline V gene. J was trimmed by 0 bases and V by 4 bases; bases with no gene match: 7. CDR3 DNA: TGTGCCAGCTCACTGCAGGACAGGCTGAGCACAGATACGCAGTATTTT. Amino acids: CASSLQDRLSTDTQYF.

The chain carries TRBV10-3 and TRBJ2-7; 7 nucleotides align to TRBD2. The V and J ends lost 7 bases and 3 bases, in that order; junction bases with no gene match: 9. Germline values: CDR1 ENHRY, CDR2 SYGVKD. This CDR3 is 14 amino acids long. The CDR3 reads CAINPGTTLYEQYF. CDR3 nucleotide sequence: TGTGCCATCAATCCTGGGACTACGCTCTACGAGCAGTACTTC.

In regard to this clone: At one of its ends the junction is not consistent with the germline gene, which may arise from a read error. J is TRBJ2-2 and V is TRBV7-7, with D possibly matching TRBD2 (5 bases). The germline V gene has CDR1 SSHAT and CDR2 FNYEAQ (reference sequence). The CDR3 is 14 residues long. In DNA form, the CDR3 reads TGTGCTAGCAGCCCCGGACCGGGGACCGGGGAGCTGTTTTTT. It encodes CASSPGPGTGELFF.

The V call is TRBV15, the J call TRBJ1-2; D possibly corresponds to TRBD1 (5 bases). Germline V gene sequence: CDR1 LNHNV, CDR2 YYDKDF (reference sequence). The CDR3 is 14 residues long. Trimming took off 0 bases at V and 10 bases at J, with 15 bases between the two ends. The CDR3 here is CATSRDREQGTYTF. The CDR3 region has the DNA TGTGCCACCAGCAGAGATCGGGAGCAGGGCACCTACACCTTC.